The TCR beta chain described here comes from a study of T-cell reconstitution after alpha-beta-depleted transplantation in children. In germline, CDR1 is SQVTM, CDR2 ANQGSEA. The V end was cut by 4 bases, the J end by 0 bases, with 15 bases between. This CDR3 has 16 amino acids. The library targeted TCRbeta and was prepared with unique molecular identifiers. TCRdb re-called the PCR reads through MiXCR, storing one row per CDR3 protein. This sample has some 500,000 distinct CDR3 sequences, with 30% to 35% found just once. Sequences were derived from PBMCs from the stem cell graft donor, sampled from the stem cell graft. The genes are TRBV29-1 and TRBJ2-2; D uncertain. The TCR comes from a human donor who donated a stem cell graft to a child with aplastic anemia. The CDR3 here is CSVGLGLITNTGELFF. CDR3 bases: TGCAGCGTTGGTCTCGGTCTAATAACGAACACCGGGGAGCTGTTTTTT.